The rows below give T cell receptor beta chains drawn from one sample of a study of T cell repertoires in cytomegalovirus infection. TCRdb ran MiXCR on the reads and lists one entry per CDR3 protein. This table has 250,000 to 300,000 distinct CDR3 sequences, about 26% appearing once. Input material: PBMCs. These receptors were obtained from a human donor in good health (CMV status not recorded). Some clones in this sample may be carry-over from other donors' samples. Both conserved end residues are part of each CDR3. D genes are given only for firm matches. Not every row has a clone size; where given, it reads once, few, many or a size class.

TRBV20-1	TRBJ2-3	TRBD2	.	CSAITPGLAGIGF	TGCAGTGCTATAACACCGGGACTAGCGGGGATCGGCTTT
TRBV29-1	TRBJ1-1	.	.	CSAGGGGEAFF	TGCAGCGCCGGAGGGGGAGGAGAAGCTTTCTTT
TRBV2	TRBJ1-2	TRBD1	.	CASSEAWQGAGYTF	TGTGCCAGCAGTGAAGCGTGGCAGGGGGCCGGCTACACCTTC
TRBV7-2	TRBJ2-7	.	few	CASSLVGVPNYEQYF	TGTGCCAGCAGCTTGGTGGGGGTACCCAACTACGAGCAGTACTTC
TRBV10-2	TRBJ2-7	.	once	CASSENWGSSYEQYF	TGCGCCAGCAGTGAGAACTGGGGGAGCTCCTACGAGCAGTACTTC
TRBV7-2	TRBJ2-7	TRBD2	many	CASSSPGLAGAEQYF	TGTGCCAGCAGCAGCCCGGGGCTAGCGGGGGCTGAGCAGTACTTC
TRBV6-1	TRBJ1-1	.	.	CASSEGLNTEAFF	TGTGCCAGCAGTGAGGGACTGAACACTGAAGCTTTCTTT
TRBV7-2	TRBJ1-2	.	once	CASSLIDLQGSYGYTF	TGTGCCAGCAGCTTAATCGATTTGCAGGGTTCGTATGGCTACACCTTC
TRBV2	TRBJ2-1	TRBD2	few	CASSDDSGRSYNEQFF	TGTGCCAGCAGTGATGATAGCGGGAGGTCCTACAATGAGCAGTTCTTC
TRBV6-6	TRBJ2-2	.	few	CASSSYRDKTNTGELFF	TGTGCCAGCAGTAGCTACCGGGACAAGACGAACACCGGGGAGCTGTTTTTT
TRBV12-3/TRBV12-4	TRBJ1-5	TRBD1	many	CASSLGQANQPQHF	TGTGCCAGCAGTTTGGGACAGGCAAATCAGCCCCAGCATTTT
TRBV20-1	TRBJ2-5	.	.	CSARLTVGETQYF	TGCAGTGCTAGACTTACGGTGGGGGAGACCCAGTACTTC
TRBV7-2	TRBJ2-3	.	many	CASSLKFGDTQYF	TGTGCCAGCAGCTTAAAATTTGGGGATACGCAGTATTTT
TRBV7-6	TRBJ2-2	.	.	CASSFFLMGSGETGELFF	TGTGCTAGCAGCTTTTTTTTGATGGGGTCAGGGGAGACCGGGGAGCTGTTTTTT
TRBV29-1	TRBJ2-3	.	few	CSVVRSGISTDTQYF	TGCAGCGTTGTACGAAGCGGAATCAGCACAGATACGCAGTATTTT
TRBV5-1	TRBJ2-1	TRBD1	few	CASSLGRGPRFEQFF	TGCGCCAGCAGCTTGGGAAGGGGGCCCCGTTTTGAGCAGTTCTTC
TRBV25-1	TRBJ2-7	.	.	CASSESALVHEQYF	TGTGCCAGCAGTGAGTCGGCTCTCGTCCACGAGCAGTACTTC
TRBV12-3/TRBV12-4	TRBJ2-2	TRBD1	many	CASSPWTGGGSGELFF	TGTGCCAGCAGTCCATGGACAGGGGGCGGTTCCGGGGAGCTGTTTTTT
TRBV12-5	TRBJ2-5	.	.	CASDWIRQETQYF	TGTGCTAGTGATTGGATACGTCAAGAGACCCAGTACTTC
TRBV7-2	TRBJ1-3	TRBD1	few	CASSFGQGSSGNTIYF	TGTGCCAGCAGCTTTGGACAGGGGAGCTCTGGAAACACCATATATTTT
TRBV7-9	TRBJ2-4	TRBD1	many	CASSLTGLGNIQYF	TGTGCCAGCAGCTTGACAGGGCTTGGGAACATTCAGTACTTC
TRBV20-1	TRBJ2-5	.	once	CSARPGLETWTQYF	TGCAGTGCTAGACCGGGACTCGAAACGTGGACCCAGTACTTC
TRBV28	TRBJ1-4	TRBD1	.	CATRGDANEKLFF	TGTGCCACCAGGGGGGATGCTAATGAAAAACTGTTTTTT
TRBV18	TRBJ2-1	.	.	CASSPPRGDPSYNEQFF	TGTGCCAGCTCACCCCCTAGGGGGGACCCCTCTTACAATGAGCAGTTCTTC
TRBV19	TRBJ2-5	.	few	CASSIGGTSSETQYF	TGTGCCAGTAGTATAGGAGGAACTAGTTCGGAGACCCAGTACTTC
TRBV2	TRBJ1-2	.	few	CASRGESGSGYTF	TGTGCCAGCAGAGGGGAGTCCGGTTCTGGCTACACCTTC